This note documents a single TCR beta chain sequence. The sample comes from a study of OX40 agonist ivuxolimab in advanced cancers. Study context: In three patients, partial responses were observed, one with hepatocellular carcinoma and two with cutaneous melanoma.

The repertoire was sequenced with immunoSEQ multiplex PCR; TCRdb's copy has only in-frame clones and lacks some. The repertoire holds about 82,000 clones, with approximately 85% as singletons. V was clipped by 6 bases and J by 1 base, with 3 bases between them. CDR3 length: 12 amino acids. Germline values: CDR1 MDHEN, CDR2 SYDVKM. The rearrangement uses TRBV28 and TRBJ2-2; no reliable D call. The source material was CD4+ or CD8+ T cells sorted from blood, sampled in a trial of the OX40 agonist ivuxolimab. This sequence originates from an adult with an advanced solid tumor such as melanoma, head and neck, liver or kidney cancer. CDR3 protein: CASRQNTGELFF. The CDR3 DNA reads as TGTGCCAGCAGACAGAACACCGGGGAGCTGTTTTTT.